These 22 T cell receptor beta chains were all obtained from the same sample, sequenced in a study. The sorted Tregs were CD4+CD25+CD127-/low cells. MiXCR, run by TCRdb on the 5' RACE reads, gives a single entry per CDR3 protein. The table shows fewer than 55,000 distinct CDR3 sequences, with about a fifth occurring only once. The sequenced sample was Tregs sorted from a lymph node. These receptors were taken from a female donor with breast cancer.

In this sample, this clonotype turned up a few times. The chain employs TRBV7-2 and TRBJ2-7; D gene ambiguous. V was trimmed by 3 bases and J by 2 bases, leaving 5 bases between them. The CDR3 totals 12 residues. Looked up from germline, CDR1 is SGHTA and CDR2 is FQGNSA. This chain's CDR3 is CASSFHTYEQYF. DNA for the CDR3: TGTGCCAGCAGCTTCCATACCTACGAGCAGTACTTC.

This clonotype was seen at least ten times. This chain links TRBV18 with TRBJ2-3; weak D call: TRBD1 (7 bases). Germline V CDR1 and CDR2: KGHSH, LQKENI. This CDR3 region has 15 residues. With 0 bases removed from V and 3 bases from J, the gap between germline ends came to 10 bases. CDR3 in amino acids: CASSPPRGETDTQYF. The DNA of the CDR3 is TGTGCCAGCTCACCACCCAGGGGGGAGACAGATACGCAGTATTTT.

A few counts support this clonotype. DNA of the CDR3: TGTGCCAGCAGCTTGGCTGTAGGGACAGATACGCAGTATTTT. Translated: CASSLAVGTDTQYF. This sequence joins TRBV5-5 and TRBJ2-3; D not certain. The CDR3 is 14 residues long. V was shortened by 0 bases and J by 3 bases, with 8 bases between the two germline ends. The V gene's germline CDR1 is SGHKS and CDR2 YYEKEE (reference sequence).

This clonotype was seen many times. This chain joins TRBV7-3 and TRBJ2-3; 15 bases match TRBD2. Trimming cost V 0 bases and J 2 bases; bases outside gene matches: 3. In germline, CDR1 is SGHTA, CDR2 FQGTGA. The CDR3 length is 18 residues. CDR3 DNA: TGTGCCAGCAGCTTAACGGGACTAGCGGGAGGAGACACAGATACGCAGTATTTT. Residues: CASSLTGLAGGDTDTQYF.

This clonotype is medium-sized by share. The genes are TRBV7-6 and TRBJ2-1; D unclear. The germline V gene has CDR1 SGHVS and CDR2 FNYEAQ. The CDR3 is 11 residues long. V was cut by 1 base and J by 6 bases, with 1 base left in between. CDR3 in DNA: TGTGCCAGCAGCTTAGGCAATGAGCAGTTCTTC. Encoded protein: CASSLGNEQFF.

This clonotype appeared many times. This chain uses TRBV20-1 with TRBJ1-5; possibly TRBD1 for D (6 bases). The ends were cut back, 6 bases at V and 5 bases at J, with 23 bases in the middle. The germline V gene encodes CDR1 DFQATT and CDR2 SNEGSKA (reference sequence). The CDR3 extends over 16 amino acids. CDR3 in DNA: TGCAGTGCAACTGCCGGCTGGCCGGGGGCCGATCAGCCCCAGCATTTT. Protein sequence: CSATAGWPGADQPQHF.

This clonotype was found many times. This sequence joins TRBV7-2 and TRBJ1-1; perhaps TRBD1 as D (5 bases). The germline V and J ends were trimmed by 2 bases and 1 base, with 11 bases remaining between them. The CDR3 is 15 residues long. Looked up from germline, CDR1 is SGHTA and CDR2 is FQGNSA. The CDR3 nucleotides are TGTGCCAGCAGCTTAAGGGGCAGGCAGAACACTGAAGCTTTCTTT. Protein: CASSLRGRQNTEAFF. Complete variable domain (other parts from reference TRBV7-2 and TRBJ1-1): GAGVSQSPSNKVTEKGKDVELRCDPISGHTALYWYRQSLGQGLEFLIYFQGNSAPDKSGLPSDRFSAERTGGSVSTLTIQRTQQEDSAVYLCASSLRGRQNTEAFFGQGTRLTVV.

Comment on this clonotype: A read error may be the cause here, since a much bigger clone is one base away. This chain connects TRBV6-1 to TRBJ2-5, with 7 bases identical to TRBD2. Germline V gene sequence: CDR1 MNHNS, CDR2 SASEGT. V was pared by 5 bases and J by 6 bases, with 9 bases of the junction left unmatched. The length of the CDR3 is 14 residues. The DNA for the CDR3 is TGTGCCAGCAGTAACCGGGAGGTTGTAAAGACCCAGTACTTC. It translates to CASSNREVVKTQYF.

In the case of this clonotype: Possible read error: a much larger clone is one base away. The genes are TRBV5-1 and TRBJ2-1; 8 bases map to TRBD2. There are 12 residues in the CDR3. In germline, CDR1 is SGHRS, CDR2 YFSETQ. The trim removed 7 bases at V and 13 bases at J, leaving 10 bases unmatched. CDR3 loop: CASGPPGTSQFF. CDR3 in DNA: TGCGCCAGCGGCCCCCCGGGGACTAGTCAGTTCTTC.

As to this clonotype: A much larger clone lies a single base off, so this may be a read error. Given the absence of the conserved phenylalanine or tryptophan at the CDR3 end, a read error is likely. V and J are TRBV9 and TRBJ2-7; 8 positions agree with TRBD2. Germline-derived CDR1 and CDR2 are SGDLS and YYNGEE. This CDR3 spans 14 amino acids. V lost 4 bases to trimming and J lost 6 bases; unmatched junction nucleotides: 9. DNA for the CDR3: TGTGCCAGCAGCCTAAGTAGCGGGAAGAGCGAGCAGTACTCC. Its translation is CASSLSSGKSEQYS.

V usage is TRBV28 and J usage is TRBJ1-1, with 7 bases matching TRBD1. CDR1 is MDHEN and CDR2 is SYDVKM in the germline V gene. This CDR3 comprises 17 residues. Losses at the gene ends were 3 bases for V and 0 bases for J; bases not matched to a gene: 10. CDR3 loop: CASSFQITGQLNTEAFF. CDR3 in DNA: TGTGCCAGCAGTTTTCAAATCACGGGACAGTTGAACACTGAAGCTTTCTTT.

Note on this clonotype: Mismatch with germline at one junction end may stem from a read error. The chain employs TRBV4-1 and TRBJ2-1, with TRBD2 as a possible D gene (5 bases). The length of the CDR3 is 15 residues. Germline loops: CDR1 MGHRA, CDR2 YSYEKL. CDR3 sequence (DNA): TGCGCCAGCGGCCAAGTGTCTGTCGGGGTCAATGAGCAGTTCTTC. It codes for CASGQVSVGVNEQFF.

This clonotype has only a few counts. This chain uses TRBV5-1 with TRBJ2-1; D not certain. CDR3 size: 12 residues. Trimming shortened V by 4 bases and J by 7 bases, and 9 bases separated the two germline ends. From germline, CDR1 is SGHRS and CDR2 YFSETQ. DNA of the CDR3: TGCGCCAGCAGCCTAGAGACAAATGAGCAGTTCTTC. Protein product: CASSLETNEQFF.

This clonotype was picked up many times. The CDR3 here is CASSAGHPDTQYF. The CDR3 DNA sequence: TGTGCCAGCAGCGCGGGACACCCAGATACGCAGTATTTT. V gene TRBV12-3 or TRBV12-4 combines with J gene TRBJ2-3; D assignment may be TRBD1 or TRBD2 (6 bases each). Trimming cost V 6 bases and J 4 bases, with 11 bases left between them. There are 13 residues in the CDR3.

This rearrangement joins TRBV7-9 to TRBJ2-3; maybe TRBD1 (5 bases). The V gene's germline CDR1 is SEHNR and CDR2 FQNEAQ (reference sequence). This CDR3 contains 13 residues. The V and J ends lost 3 bases and 4 bases respectively, with 8 bases between them. CDR3: CASSLGLPDTQYF. The CDR3 coding sequence is TGTGCCAGCAGCTTGGGGCTCCCAGATACGCAGTATTTT.

In this sample, this clonotype turned up a few times. This sequence may be a read error, since a much larger clone differs from it by one base. This chain links TRBV20-1 with TRBJ1-1, with D unresolved. V was shortened by 0 bases and J by 3 bases, with 8 bases between the two germline ends. The CDR3 loop spans 13 amino acids. Germline CDR1 DFQATT, CDR2 SNEGSKA (reference sequence). The CDR3 bases are TGCAGTGCTAGAGATCTTCCGGACACTGAAGCTTTCTTT. Its translation: CSARDLPDTEAFF.

This clonotype was counted a few times. The J gene is TRBJ1-4, the V gene TRBV9; 8 nucleotides align to TRBD1. The germline V gene encodes CDR1 SGDLS and CDR2 YYNGEE. The CDR3 has 15 amino acids. The V segment lost 5 bases and the J segment 4 bases; nucleotides outside the gene matches: 7. CDR3 sequence: CASSFGQGYNEKLFF. In DNA form, the CDR3 reads TGTGCCAGCAGTTTTGGACAGGGTTATAATGAAAAACTGTTTTTT.

This clonotype has ten or more counts. CDR3 bases: TGCAGTGCTCGATCACCGGGACACCGACTTGGCTACACCTTC. It translates to CSARSPGHRLGYTF. The chain has TRBV20-1 and TRBJ1-2; TRBD1 is a possible D gene (6 bases). CDR3 length: 14 amino acids. Germline values: CDR1 DFQATT, CDR2 SNEGSKA (reference sequence). Trimming removed 5 bases at V and 7 bases at J, with 20 bases between.

With regard to this clonotype: Just one base apart from a much larger clone, this may be a read error. The chain recombines TRBV19 with TRBJ2-1; TRBD2 aligns across 8 bases. This CDR3 region has 15 residues. Germline V lookup: CDR1 LNHDA, CDR2 SQIVND (reference sequence). CDR3 loop: CANSIIAGSYNEQFF. The CDR3 coding sequence is TGTGCCAATAGTATTATAGCGGGGTCCTACAATGAGCAGTTCTTC.

This clonotype was picked up a small number of times. The gene calls are TRBV2 and TRBJ2-1; 8 bases agree with TRBD1. This CDR3 is built from 15 residues. The V gene end was trimmed by 7 bases and the J gene end by 4 bases; junction bases not matched to a gene: 9. Germline values: CDR1 SNHLY, CDR2 FYNNEI. CDR3 sequence: CASTNDRGAYNEQFF. CDR3 nucleotide sequence: TGTGCCAGCACCAACGACAGGGGAGCTTACAATGAGCAGTTCTTC.

On this clonotype: At one end, the junction sequence differs from germline, possibly due to a read error. This chain joins TRBV6-5 and TRBJ2-7; 11 nucleotides agree with TRBD2. The CDR3 totals 16 residues. CDR1 is MNHEY and CDR2 is SVGAGI in the germline V gene. CDR3 DNA sequence: TGTGCCGGCAGTTACTCCACTAGCGGGGGAGCCTACGAGCAGTACTTC. It yields the protein CAGSYSTSGGAYEQYF.

Many counts were recorded for this clonotype. This CDR3 is CASSLRGFNNEQFF. The CDR3 coding sequence is TGCGCCAGCAGCTTGCGGGGATTCAACAATGAGCAGTTCTTC. J is TRBJ2-1 and V is TRBV5-1; tentatively, D is TRBD2 (5 bases). The length of the CDR3 is 14 residues. With 1 base removed from V and 5 bases from J, the gap between germline ends came to 10 bases. In germline, CDR1 is SGHRS, CDR2 YFSETQ.